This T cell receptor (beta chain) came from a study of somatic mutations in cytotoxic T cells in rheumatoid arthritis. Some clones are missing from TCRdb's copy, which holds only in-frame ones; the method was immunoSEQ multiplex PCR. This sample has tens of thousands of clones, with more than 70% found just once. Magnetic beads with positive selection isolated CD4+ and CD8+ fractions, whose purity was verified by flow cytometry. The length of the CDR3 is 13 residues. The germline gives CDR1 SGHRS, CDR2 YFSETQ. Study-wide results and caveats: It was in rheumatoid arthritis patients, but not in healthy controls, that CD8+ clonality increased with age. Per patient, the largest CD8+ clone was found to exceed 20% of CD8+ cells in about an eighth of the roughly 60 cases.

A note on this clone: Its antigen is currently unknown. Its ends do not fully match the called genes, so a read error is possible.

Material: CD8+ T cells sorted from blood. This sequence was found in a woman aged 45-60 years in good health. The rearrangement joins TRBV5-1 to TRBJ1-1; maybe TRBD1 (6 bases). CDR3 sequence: CASSLEGQPNHSF. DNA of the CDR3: TGCGCCAGCAGCTTGGAAGGACAGCCTAACCATTCTTTT.